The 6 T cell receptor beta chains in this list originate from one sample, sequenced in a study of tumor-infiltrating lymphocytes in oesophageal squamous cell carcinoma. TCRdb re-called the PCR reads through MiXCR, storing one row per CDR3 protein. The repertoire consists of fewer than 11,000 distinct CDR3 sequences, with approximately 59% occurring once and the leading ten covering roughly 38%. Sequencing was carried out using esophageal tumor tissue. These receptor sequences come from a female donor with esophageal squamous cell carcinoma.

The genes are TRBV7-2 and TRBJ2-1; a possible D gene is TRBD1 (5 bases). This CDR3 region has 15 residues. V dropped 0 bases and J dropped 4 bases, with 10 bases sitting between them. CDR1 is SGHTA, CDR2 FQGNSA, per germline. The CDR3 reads CASSLAQGWYNEQFF. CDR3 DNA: TGTGCCAGCAGCTTAGCTCAGGGTTGGTACAATGAGCAGTTCTTC.

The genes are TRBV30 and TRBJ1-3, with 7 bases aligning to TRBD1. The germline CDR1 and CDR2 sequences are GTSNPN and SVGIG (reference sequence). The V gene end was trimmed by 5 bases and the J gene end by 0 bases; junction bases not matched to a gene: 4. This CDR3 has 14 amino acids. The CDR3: CAWDWDSSGNTIYF. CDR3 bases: TGTGCCTGGGACTGGGACAGCTCTGGAAACACCATATATTTT.

The chain's CDR3 is CASSLGTSDYNEQFF. The CDR3 region has the DNA TGTGCCAGCAGTCTAGGGACTAGCGACTACAATGAGCAGTTCTTC. The chain employs TRBV12-3 or TRBV12-4 and TRBJ2-3; 10 nucleotides line up with TRBD2. Near its end, the DNA agrees better with TRBJ2-1, so the J call may be wrong. CDR3 length equals 15 residues.

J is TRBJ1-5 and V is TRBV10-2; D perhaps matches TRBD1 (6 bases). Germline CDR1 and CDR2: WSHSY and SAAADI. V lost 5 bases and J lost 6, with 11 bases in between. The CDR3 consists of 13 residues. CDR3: CASSRGIGQPQHF. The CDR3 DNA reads TGCGCCAGCAGTAGGGGGATTGGTCAGCCCCAGCATTTT.

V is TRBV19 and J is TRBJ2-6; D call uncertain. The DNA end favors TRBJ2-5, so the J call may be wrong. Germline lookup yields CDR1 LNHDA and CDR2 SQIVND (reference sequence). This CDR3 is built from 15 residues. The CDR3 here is CASSIEKSPSSTQYF. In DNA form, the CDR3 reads TGTGCCAGTAGTATAGAAAAGAGCCCCTCATCGACCCAGTACTTC.

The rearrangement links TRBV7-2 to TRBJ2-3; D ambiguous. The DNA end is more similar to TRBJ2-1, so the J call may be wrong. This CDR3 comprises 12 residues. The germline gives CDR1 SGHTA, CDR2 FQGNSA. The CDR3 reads CASSLNQGEQFF. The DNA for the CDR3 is TGTGCCAGCAGCTTAAATCAAGGTGAGCAGTTCTTC.